This is a list of T cell receptor beta chains from one sample in a study of blood T cell repertoires in COVID-19. Only in-frame clones appear in the TCRdb table, and some are missing; sequencing was by immunoSEQ multiplex PCR. The sample contains around 70,000 clones, approximately 80% of which appear only once. Sequenced: peripheral blood. The receptors were gathered from a woman of 80 years or more with active or convalescent COVID-19. CDR3s include the opening cysteine and the closing phenylalanine or tryptophan. A D gene is named only where the DNA matches it firmly. Size is omitted from some rows. Given values are once, few, many or a class for expanded clones.

size,length,V,D,J,CDR3,DNA
NA,19,TRBV7-9,NA,TRBJ2-4,CASSSRANPHRSAKNIQYF,TGTGCCAGCAGCAGCCGGGCGAATCCCCACAGGTCGGCCAAAAACATTCAGTACTTC
NA,16,TRBV18,TRBD1,TRBJ2-6,CASSPPDRGGYNVLTF,TGTGCCAGCTCACCACCCGACAGGGGTGGATATAACGTCCTGACTTTC
NA,14,TRBV3-1/TRBV3-2,NA,TRBJ2-1,CASSPGYSRSEQFF,TGTGCCAGCAGCCCTGGCTATAGCCGATCTGAGCAGTTCTTC
few,16,TRBV7-2,NA,TRBJ1-5,CASSPWGDYSNQPQHF,TGTGCCAGCAGCCCTTGGGGGGATTATAGCAATCAGCCCCAGCATTTT
NA,15,TRBV5-6,TRBD2,TRBJ2-5,CASSLTAGGQETQYF,TGTGCCAGCAGCTTGACGGCGGGGGGACAAGAGACCCAGTACTTC
NA,16,TRBV19,TRBD2,TRBJ2-1,CASSAGTSGFYNEQFF,TGTGCCAGTAGTGCCGGGACTAGCGGGTTTTACAATGAGCAGTTCTTC
NA,19,TRBV6-2/TRBV6-3,TRBD2,TRBJ2-1,CASSYRGLAGGSRYNEQFF,TGTGCCAGCAGTTACAGGGGACTAGCGGGGGGTTCCAGGTACAATGAGCAGTTCTTC
NA,14,TRBV28,NA,TRBJ2-1,CASSLGGAWLGQFF,TGTGCCAGCAGTTTAGGGGGGGCCTGGTTGGGGCAGTTCTTC
NA,18,TRBV5-1,NA,TRBJ2-1,CASSLRVAGVPIVREQFF,TGCGCCAGCAGCTTGCGAGTTGCAGGGGTACCAATAGTCCGGGAGCAGTTCTTC
once,15,TRBV6-4,NA,TRBJ2-7,CASRPGHSATYEQYF,TGTGCCAGCAGACCGGGACATTCGGCTACCTACGAGCAGTACTTC
NA,14,TRBV2,NA,TRBJ2-2,CASLGTRVTGELFF,TGTGCCAGCCTAGGGACAAGGGTCACCGGGGAGCTGTTTTTT
NA,11,TRBV5-1,NA,TRBJ2-5,CASRSQETQYF,TGCGCCAGCAGATCACAAGAGACCCAGTACTTC
NA,14,TRBV10-3,NA,TRBJ1-6,CAISGPGTNSPLHF,TGTGCCATCAGTGGCCCGGGTACTAATTCACCCCTCCACTTT
NA,13,TRBV19,NA,TRBJ2-3,CASTLTGTDTQYF,TGTGCCAGTACCTTGACAGGCACAGATACGCAGTATTTT
once,15,TRBV18,NA,TRBJ2-5,CASSPPLGRVETQYF,TGTGCCAGCTCACCTCCTCTGGGCAGGGTGGAGACCCAGTACTTC
NA,17,TRBV4-2,TRBD2,TRBJ2-1,CASSQYTLAGPYNEQFF,TGTGCCAGCAGCCAATATACTCTAGCGGGACCCTACAATGAGCAGTTCTTC
NA,16,TRBV2,TRBD1,TRBJ1-4,CASNRQGRGTNEKLFF,TGTGCCAGCAATAGACAGGGCCGAGGGACTAATGAAAAACTGTTTTTT
NA,13,TRBV29-1,TRBD1,TRBJ1-4,CSARDRGGEKLFF,TGCAGCGCACGAGACAGGGGAGGGGAAAAACTGTTTTTT
NA,14,TRBV9,NA,TRBJ1-6,CASSVQSNNSPLHF,TGTGCCAGCAGCGTACAGTCCAATAATTCACCCCTCCACTTT
NA,17,TRBV20-1,TRBD2,TRBJ2-3,CSASTGWRLAGSDTQYF,TGCAGTGCTAGTACGGGATGGAGGCTAGCGGGATCAGATACGCAGTATTTT
NA,14,TRBV27,NA,TRBJ2-3,CASSLRLLTDTQYF,TGTGCCAGCAGTTTAAGACTCCTCACAGATACGCAGTATTTT
once,14,TRBV19,NA,TRBJ1-1,CASSIARGNTEAFF,TGTGCCAGTAGTATAGCCAGGGGGAACACTGAAGCTTTCTTT
NA,17,TRBV5-6,TRBD2,TRBJ2-7,CASSRTGLAGVGYEQYF,TGTGCCAGCAGCCGAACGGGACTAGCGGGAGTCGGGTACGAGCAGTACTTC
NA,13,TRBV19,NA,TRBJ2-7,CASSMGTGYEQYF,TGTGCCAGTAGTATGGGGACTGGCTACGAGCAGTACTTC
NA,13,TRBV5-5,NA,TRBJ2-5,CASSLDTSTTQYF,TGTGCCAGCAGCTTGGACACGTCCACAACCCAGTACTTC
NA,13,TRBV10-3,NA,TRBJ1-1,CAISDQMNTEAFF,TGTGCCATCAGTGATCAGATGAACACTGAAGCTTTCTTT
NA,13,TRBV30,NA,TRBJ1-1,CAWSVEANTEAFF,TGTGCCTGGAGTGTAGAAGCGAACACTGAAGCTTTCTTT
NA,16,TRBV3-1/TRBV3-2,TRBD1,TRBJ2-3,CASSQRTGRSQDTQYF,TGTGCCAGCAGCCAGAGGACAGGCCGCTCACAAGATACGCAGTATTTT
NA,11,TRBV11-2,TRBD2,TRBJ2-3,CATIKRGAQYF,TGTGCCACGATAAAGCGGGGTGCGCAGTATTTT
NA,13,TRBV19,NA,TRBJ2-3,CASSTGLQGTQYF,TGTGCCAGTAGTACGGGACTACAGGGAACGCAGTATTTT
many,14,TRBV11-2,TRBD2,TRBJ2-7,CASSRTSGNYEQYF,TGTGCCAGCAGCCGGACTAGCGGAAACTACGAGCAGTACTTC
NA,15,TRBV9,NA,TRBJ2-2,CASSVGRVGTGELFF,TGTGCCAGCAGCGTAGGCAGGGTGGGGACCGGGGAGCTGTTTTTT
NA,15,TRBV6-5,TRBD1,TRBJ2-7,CATKGQGTILGEQYF,TGTGCCACAAAGGGACAGGGGACGATTCTTGGCGAGCAGTACTTC
NA,12,TRBV21-1,NA,TRBJ2-3,CASSKEEGPQYF,TGTGCCAGCAGCAAAGAGGAGGGTCCGCAGTATTTT
few,17,TRBV28,TRBD2,TRBJ2-5,CASSSITSGAYQETQYF,TGTGCCAGCAGTTCGATTACTAGCGGGGCCTACCAAGAGACCCAGTACTTC
once,14,TRBV7-8,NA,TRBJ2-1,CASSWGTSSNEQFF,TGTGCCAGCAGCTGGGGGACTTCCAGCAATGAGCAGTTCTTC
NA,16,TRBV9,TRBD2,TRBJ2-3,CASSSLAGGPSDTQYF,TGTGCCAGCAGCTCCCTAGCGGGAGGGCCGTCAGATACGCAGTATTTT
NA,17,TRBV15,TRBD2,TRBJ2-3,CATSRGGSSGRTDTQYF,TGTGCCACCAGCAGAGGGGGGTCTAGCGGGCGCACAGATACGCAGTATTTT
NA,13,TRBV18,NA,TRBJ2-2,CASSPPAYGELFF,TGTGCCAGCTCACCACCTGCCTACGGGGAGCTGTTTTTT
NA,15,TRBV6-1,TRBD1,TRBJ1-5,CASSEWAGGRSSQHF,TGTGCCAGCAGTGAATGGGCAGGGGGAAGGAGTTCCCAGCATTTT
NA,15,TRBV19,TRBD1,TRBJ1-2,CATLNLGTGIYGYTF,TGTGCCACCCTCAATTTAGGGACAGGAATCTATGGCTACACCTTC
NA,16,TRBV7-2,TRBD2,TRBJ2-3,CASSFNAGTSVDTQYF,TGTGCCAGCAGCTTCAATGCCGGGACTAGCGTCGATACGCAGTATTTT
few,14,TRBV19,NA,TRBJ2-7,CASSQTGGLYEQYF,TGTGCCAGTAGCCAAACCGGGGGGCTGTACGAGCAGTACTTC
NA,17,TRBV10-3,NA,TRBJ2-1,CAISESMSQGMSNEQFF,TGTGCCATCAGTGAGTCGATGAGCCAGGGGATGAGCAATGAGCAGTTCTTC